These 15 T cell receptor beta chains were sequenced from one sample in a study of T cell responses to AZD1222 COVID-19 vaccine. TCRdb's copy holds only in-frame clones and misses some; the assay was immunoSEQ multiplex PCR. The sample yields some 40,000 clones, over 60% seen once. Sequences were derived from peripheral blood, sampled on day 0 of AZD1222 vaccination. These receptors all stem from an adult in good health.

The CDR3 nucleotides read TGTGCCAGCACCCGGGACACGGGAGACGATGGCTACACCTTC. Its protein product is CASTRDTGDDGYTF. The V and J genes are TRBV6-5 and TRBJ1-2, with D maybe TRBD1 (6 bases). V was cut by 7 bases and J by 6 bases, with 18 bases left in between. Per germline, CDR1 MNHEY and CDR2 SVGAGI. This CDR3 has 14 residues.

The sample holds one count of this clone. Written as DNA, the CDR3 is TGCGCCAGCAGCTTGGGGGGGCCGCCCGCTACGCAGTATTTT. This gives the protein CASSLGGPPATQYF. The rearrangement joins TRBV5-1 to TRBJ2-3, with D possibly being TRBD1 (6 bases). V shed 0 bases and J shed 8 bases, with 13 bases lying between them. This CDR3 has 14 amino acids. CDR1 and CDR2 from the germline V gene are SGHRS and YFSETQ.

The rearrangement joins TRBV6-5 to TRBJ2-1; TRBD2 aligns across 10 bases. The J segment lost 7 bases and the V segment lost 7 bases, leaving 10 bases of the junction unmatched. Germline CDR1 is MNHEY and CDR2 is SVGAGI. The CDR3 is 15 residues long. As DNA, the CDR3 is TGTGCCAGCACAGGTCAGACTAGCGGGCGGAATGAGCAGTTCTTC. Translated: CASTGQTSGRNEQFF.

V is TRBV4-2 and J is TRBJ2-7; TRBD1 might be the D (6 bases). CDR3 length equals 12 residues. Trimming removed 0 bases at V and 9 bases at J, with 9 bases between. Germline CDR1 is LGHNA and CDR2 is YNFKEQ. The CDR3 DNA reads TGTGCCAGCAGCCAAGAGGGGGCTGGGCAGTACTTC. Translating gives CASSQEGAGQYF.

This chain connects TRBV14 to TRBJ1-1; D uncertain. Germline CDR1 SGHDN, CDR2 FVKESK. Between the trimmed V and J ends, which lost 1 base and 4 bases, there was a span of 1 base. The CDR3 runs to 11 residues. Here the CDR3 reads CASSQATEAFF. The DNA for the CDR3 is TGTGCCAGCAGCCAAGCCACTGAAGCTTTCTTT.

The rearrangement joins TRBV3-1 (or the pseudogene TRBV3-2) to TRBJ1-4; 7 positions match TRBD1. This CDR3 has 16 amino acids. J lost 8 bases, V lost 3 bases, and 12 bases had no gene match. Germline loops: CDR1 LGHDT, CDR2 YNNKEL (reference sequence). The CDR3 bases are TGTGCCAGCAGCCAGGGCTCCGGGACAGCGCGAGAAAAACTGTTTTTT. Its translation: CASSQGSGTAREKLFF.

V gene TRBV3-1 (or the pseudogene TRBV3-2) combines with J gene TRBJ2-6, with no clear D. V was trimmed by 0 bases and J by 1 base, leaving 4 bases between them. This CDR3 is built from 15 residues. Germline-derived CDR1 and CDR2 are LGHDT and YNNKEL (reference sequence). Here the CDR3 DNA reads TGTGCCAGCAGCCAAGATACTTCTGGGGCCAACGTCCTGACTTTC. Protein: CASSQDTSGANVLTF.

The V gene is TRBV11-3, the J gene TRBJ2-1; 7 bases align to TRBD1. J was trimmed by 7 bases and V by 7 bases; bases with no gene match: 4. CDR1 and CDR2 (germline): SGHNT, YENEEA. The CDR3 has 12 amino acids. The CDR3, as DNA: TGTGCCAGCAACCGACAGGGTAATGAGCAGTTCTTC. Its protein is CASNRQGNEQFF.

This clone was detected a few times. The chain is built from TRBV20-1 and TRBJ1-2, with a weak D call TRBD1 (5 bases). The germline gives CDR1 DFQATT, CDR2 SNEGSKA (reference sequence). The CDR3 has 12 amino acids. V was pared by 3 bases and J by 4 bases, with 9 bases between. The CDR3 reads CSASWGIYGYTF. The CDR3, as DNA: TGCAGTGCTAGTTGGGGGATCTATGGCTACACCTTC.

The V and J genes are TRBV30 and TRBJ2-1; D is possibly TRBD2 (6 bases). This CDR3 comprises 14 residues. Germline assignment: CDR1 GTSNPN and CDR2 SVGIG (reference sequence). Deletions cut 3 bases from V and 0 bases from J, with 9 bases between. The DNA of the CDR3 is TGTGCCTGGAGGTCGCGGGGCTCCTACAATGAGCAGTTCTTC. Its protein is CAWRSRGSYNEQFF.

This clone was counted a single time. J is TRBJ2-2 and V is TRBV28, with a weak D call TRBD2 (6 bases). The germline V gene has CDR1 MDHEN and CDR2 SYDVKM. CDR3 length: 16 amino acids. Trimming shortened V by 2 bases and J by 6 bases, and 16 bases separated the two germline ends. In DNA form, the CDR3 reads TGTGCCAGCAGTTTAGGGACTGGCTTTAATGCCGGGGAGCTGTTTTTT. This codes for CASSLGTGFNAGELFF.

V usage is TRBV6-2 or TRBV6-3 and J usage is TRBJ1-1, with 10 bases lining up with TRBD1. The V and J ends lost 5 bases and 8 bases, in that order; junction bases with no gene match: 8. Germline CDR1 and CDR2: MNHEY and SVGEGT. The CDR3 runs to 14 residues. CDR3 DNA sequence: TGTGCCAGCAGTAACCAGCGACAGGGGGCAGAAGCTTTCTTT. As protein: CASSNQRQGAEAFF.

The rearrangement joins TRBV7-9 to TRBJ2-7; perhaps TRBD1 as D (5 bases). Trimming removed 4 bases at V and 4 bases at J, with 17 bases between. Germline CDR1 reads SEHNR; CDR2 reads FQNEAQ (reference sequence). The CDR3 sequence is 15 residues long. The CDR3 here is CASSSTVGVLYEQYF. DNA for the CDR3: TGTGCCAGCAGCTCGACAGTGGGTGTCCTGTACGAGCAGTACTTC.

The chain combines TRBV5-1 with TRBJ1-1; 9 bases map to TRBD1. Germline CDR1 is SGHRS and CDR2 is YFSETQ. Trimming removed 7 bases from V and 6 bases from J; junction bases left unmatched: 7. The CDR3 length is 13 residues. CDR3 in amino acids: CASSPQGAAEAFF. Written as DNA, the CDR3 is TGCGCCAGCTCTCCACAGGGGGCGGCTGAAGCTTTCTTT.

The V call is TRBV7-2, the J call TRBJ2-3; D possibly uses TRBD1 or TRBD2 (7 bases each). Germline V gives CDR1 SGHTA, CDR2 FQGNSA. This CDR3 comprises 15 residues. V dropped 3 bases and J dropped 1 base, with 11 bases sitting between them. Here the CDR3 reads CASSFQGGGTDTQYF. CDR3 bases: TGTGCCAGCAGCTTTCAGGGGGGGGGCACAGATACGCAGTATTTT.